This passage covers 9 T cell receptor beta chains from one sample sequenced in a study of CXCR3-negative and CXCR3-positive naive CD8 T cells. With UMI labels, 5' RACE was used to prepare the TRB cDNA libraries. TCRdb re-called the 5' RACE reads; one entry per CDR3 protein, DNA not given. The repertoire table contains some 3,500 distinct CDR3 sequences. The sequenced material came from naive CXCR3- CD8+ T cells from blood. As to subset: CD45RO-CCR7+CD27+CD95- naive CD8+ T cells lacking CXCR3 (TNR3-). Every receptor here comes from a human donor in good health. Some clones in this sample may be carry-over from other donors' samples.

The CDR3 protein is CASSARLLGPSGANVLTF. The chain combines TRBV13 with TRBJ2-6; TCRdb calls TRBD2, which cannot be checked without DNA. This CDR3 region has 18 residues. Looked up from germline, CDR1 is PRHDT and CDR2 is FYEKMQ (reference sequence).

This clonotype is labeled medium-sized (0.01 to 0.1%) based on frequency. This chain links TRBV29-1 with TRBJ2-2; TCRdb lists TRBD2, though no DNA is available to test this call. The CDR3 has 14 amino acids. The V gene's germline CDR1 is SQVTM and CDR2 ANQGSEA. CDR3 sequence: CSVEGSRATGELFF.

The chain is built from TRBV20-1 and TRBJ2-5; the D gene TCRdb calls, TRBD1, cannot be checked with no DNA. Germline CDR1 DFQATT, CDR2 SNEGSKA (reference sequence). The CDR3 extends over 16 amino acids. CDR3 amino acids: CSARPPLAGTQETQYF.

The rearrangement links TRBV6-2 or TRBV6-3 to TRBJ2-1; TCRdb reports TRBD2, a call that lacks DNA to check it against. The CDR3 sequence is 17 residues long. Germline V gene lookup returns CDR1 MNHEY and CDR2 SVGEGT. CDR3 sequence reads: CASGRSVARSSYNEQFF.

The genes are TRBV20-1 and TRBJ1-6. The CDR3 consists of 15 residues. Germline V CDR1 and CDR2: DFQATT, SNEGSKA (reference sequence). This CDR3 is CSARVTDRLNSPLHF.

J is TRBJ1-1 and V is TRBV4-1; TCRdb's D call, TRBD1, is unchecked because there is no DNA. Per germline, CDR1 MGHRA and CDR2 YSYEKL. This CDR3 region has 15 residues. CDR3 loop: CASSLGQGPNTEAFF.

This clonotype shows up as medium-sized (0.01 to 0.1%) by frequency. This chain's CDR3 is CSVEDGSGGYTGELFF. The rearrangement links TRBV29-1 to TRBJ2-2; TCRdb's assignment of TRBD2 cannot be checked, as there is no DNA. Germline assignment: CDR1 SQVTM and CDR2 ANQGSEA. This CDR3 comprises 16 residues.

The J gene is TRBJ2-7, the V gene TRBV20-1; TCRdb's D gene call, TRBD1, goes unchecked for lack of DNA. CDR1 is DFQATT and CDR2 is SNEGSKA in the germline V gene (reference sequence). The CDR3 has 16 amino acids. This CDR3 reads CSARDWRGQLGIEQYF.

The gene calls are TRBV13 and TRBJ2-3; TCRdb selects TRBD1, and the lack of DNA leaves this call unchecked. This CDR3 is 13 amino acids long. CDR1 PRHDT and CDR2 FYEKMQ come from the germline V gene (reference sequence). The CDR3 is CASADRSADTQYF.